This TCR beta chain was observed in a study of blood T cell repertoires in COVID-19. On the study more broadly: The study drew acute and convalescent COVID-19 samples from the United States, Italy and Spain.

As processed by the authors: Amplifying reference gene primers gave estimates of nucleated cell counts. Assay used: immunoSEQ multiplex PCR; TCRdb lists only in-frame clones, some missing. That table gives V, J and clone size, and the DNA gave D and trimming. Here the sample spans more than 100,000 clones, approximately 81% being singletons. V lost 3 bases and J lost 1; bases outside the gene matches: 8. Germline assignment: CDR1 DFQATT and CDR2 SNEGSKA (reference sequence). The CDR3 has 15 residues. Sequencing was done on a sample of peripheral blood. The V and J genes are TRBV20-1 and TRBJ2-5; 7 bases line up with TRBD2. The origin of this receptor is a man aged 55-75 years with acute or convalescent COVID-19. CDR3 DNA: TGCAGTGCTAGTATTGCGGGAGTCCTCCAAGAGACCCAGTACTTC. Amino acids: CSASIAGVLQETQYF.